The 23 T cell receptor beta chains reported below all come from one sample, sequenced in a study of OX40 agonist ivuxolimab in advanced cancers. Sequencing was performed with immunoSEQ multiplex PCR; in TCRdb, only in-frame clones are kept and a portion is missing. The data hold 72,000 or so clones, with just over 85% observed a single time. Sequencing was performed on CD4+ or CD8+ T cells sorted from blood, taken in a trial of the OX40 agonist ivuxolimab. The source is an adult with an advanced solid tumor such as melanoma, head and neck, liver or kidney cancer.

This chain joins TRBV30 and TRBJ1-5; 9 positions agree with TRBD1. Per germline, CDR1 GTSNPN and CDR2 SVGIG (reference sequence). V lost 1 base to trimming and J lost 5 bases; unmatched junction nucleotides: 0. The CDR3 contains 13 residues. CDR3 sequence reads: CAWSGTGDQPQHF. DNA of the CDR3: TGTGCCTGGAGTGGGACAGGGGATCAGCCCCAGCATTTT.

V and J are TRBV4-1 and TRBJ2-5, with D perhaps TRBD1 (5 bases). The ends were cut back, 1 base at V and 3 bases at J, with 15 bases in the middle. The CDR3 is 16 amino acids. Looked up from germline, CDR1 is MGHRA and CDR2 is YSYEKL. The CDR3 reads CASSQGGKGVEETQYF. The CDR3 region has the DNA TGCGCCAGCAGCCAAGGAGGTAAAGGGGTAGAAGAGACCCAGTACTTC.

The chain carries TRBV19 and TRBJ2-1; D is uncertain. The CDR3 covers 15 residues. The V end was cut by 7 bases, the J end by 2 bases, with 15 bases between. CDR1 is LNHDA and CDR2 is SQIVND in the germline V gene (reference sequence). The CDR3 loop is CASKGSVGPYNEQFF. CDR3 coding DNA: TGTGCCAGTAAGGGAAGTGTTGGGCCCTACAATGAGCAGTTCTTC.

A single count supports this clone. The rearrangement links TRBV18 to TRBJ2-1; unclear D gene. Germline CDR1 is KGHSH and CDR2 is LQKENI. V gave up 4 bases and J gave up 0 bases, with 10 bases separating them. The CDR3 contains 15 residues. CDR3 in DNA: TGTGCCAGCTCACGAGGTGAGAGCTCCTACAATGAGCAGTTCTTC. Its translation: CASSRGESSYNEQFF.

V gene TRBV30 combines with J gene TRBJ1-5; TRBD1 matches 8 bases. The CDR3 extends over 14 amino acids. In germline, CDR1 is GTSNPN, CDR2 SVGIG (reference sequence). Trimming cost V 2 bases and J 5 bases; bases outside gene matches: 5. CDR3 nucleotide sequence: TGTGCCTGGAGTCCAATACAGGGGGATCAGCCCCAGCATTTT. Amino acid sequence: CAWSPIQGDQPQHF. Together with reference TRBV30 and TRBJ1-5, the CDR3 gives the full variable domain: SQTIHQWPATLVQPVGSPLSLECTVEGTSNPNLYWYRQAAGRGLQLLFYSVGIGQISSEVPQNLSASRPQDRQFILSSKKLLLSDSGFYLCAWSPIQGDQPQHFGDGTRLSIL.

The V gene is TRBV5-4, the J gene TRBJ1-1, with 9 nucleotides matching TRBD1. The CDR3 contains 16 residues. Germline V CDR1 and CDR2: SGHNT, YYREEE (reference sequence). V gave up 4 bases and J gave up 3 bases; unmatched junction bases: 10. The CDR3 region is CASSLMTGGFDTEAFF. The CDR3 nucleotides are TGTGCCAGCAGCCTAATGACAGGGGGGTTTGACACTGAAGCTTTCTTT.

The rearrangement uses TRBV10-3 and TRBJ2-3, with 10 bases lining up with TRBD1. CDR3 length: 14 residues. J lost 4 bases, V lost 4 bases, and 2 bases had no gene match. Germline CDR1 reads ENHRY; CDR2 reads SYGVKD. CDR3 amino acids: CAISGQGAADTQYF. In nucleotides, the CDR3 is TGTGCCATCAGTGGACAGGGGGCCGCAGATACGCAGTATTTT.

This chain connects TRBV7-3 to TRBJ2-1, with TRBD2 identical over 9 bases. The CDR3 is 15 residues long. V lost 2 bases and J lost 6; bases outside the gene matches: 5. Germline CDR1 SGHTA, CDR2 FQGTGA. CDR3 DNA sequence: TGTGCCAGCAGCTTAGGTCTAGCGGGAATCAATGAGCAGTTCTTC. It specifies CASSLGLAGINEQFF.

This clone has just one count. V and J are TRBV2 and TRBJ1-1; the D gene is possibly TRBD1 (5 bases). The CDR3 is 14 amino acids. Germline V CDR1 and CDR2: SNHLY, FYNNEI. V lost 4 bases and J 3 bases, leaving 12 bases between the germline ends. CDR3 DNA sequence: TGTGCCAGCAGTGTCGCCGGGACCGACACTGAAGCTTTCTTT. Amino acids: CASSVAGTDTEAFF.

The rearrangement joins TRBV9 to TRBJ2-1; 11 bases fit TRBD2. The CDR3 runs to 16 residues. The germline CDR1 and CDR2 sequences are SGDLS and YYNGEE. J lost 7 bases, V lost 4 bases, and 10 bases had no gene match. Here the CDR3 DNA reads TGTGCCAGCAGCATTAGTAGCGGGGGGGCCATGAATGAGCAGTTCTTC. It specifies CASSISSGGAMNEQFF.

The genes are TRBV6-5 and TRBJ2-3; either TRBD1 or TRBD2 may fit D (5 bases each). Trimming pared 2 bases from V and 4 bases from J, leaving 16 bases between. Germline V CDR1 and CDR2: MNHEY, SVGAGI. The CDR3 contains 16 residues. CDR3 residues: CASSYQPGPSADTQYF. The DNA of the CDR3 is TGTGCCAGCAGTTACCAACCGGGACCCTCGGCAGATACGCAGTATTTT.

The rearrangement joins TRBV2 to TRBJ2-5; perhaps TRBD2 as D (5 bases). Germline lookup yields CDR1 SNHLY and CDR2 FYNNEI. The CDR3 spans 14 residues. V dropped 8 bases and J dropped 0 bases, with 13 bases sitting between them. CDR3 loop: CASCMDWNQETQYF. CDR3 bases: TGTGCCAGCTGCATGGACTGGAACCAAGAGACCCAGTACTTC.

The chain recombines TRBV5-1 with TRBJ1-1, with D hard to call. V lost 0 bases to trimming and J lost 0 bases, with 9 bases between them. The CDR3 is 15 residues long. CDR1 and CDR2 (germline): SGHRS, YFSETQ. The CDR3 sequence: CASSLGPGMNTEAFF. Written as DNA, the CDR3 is TGCGCCAGCAGCTTGGGTCCGGGCATGAACACTGAAGCTTTCTTT.

This clone was seen once. This clone may be a read error of a much larger clone one base away. DNA for the CDR3: TGCGCCAGCAGTGCCTCACACAGGCTCGGGGATAGCAATCAGCCCCAGCATTTT. It translates to CASSASHRLGDSNQPQHF. V usage is TRBV10-1 and J usage is TRBJ1-5; the D gene is possibly TRBD1 (5 bases). With 4 bases removed from V and 0 bases from J, the gap between germline ends came to 19 bases. The germline gives CDR1 WNHNN, CDR2 SYGVQD (reference sequence). The CDR3 is 18 amino acids.

V is TRBV7-2 and J is TRBJ2-7, with TRBD1 identical over 7 bases. The junction had 4 bases not matched to a gene; V was cut back by 3 bases and J by 2 bases. The CDR3 has 14 residues. The V gene's germline CDR1 is SGHTA and CDR2 FQGNSA. CDR3 DNA: TGTGCCAGCAGCTTCGGACAGGTCACCTACGAGCAGTACTTC. Its translation: CASSFGQVTYEQYF. The full variable domain, its missing parts supplied by reference TRBV7-2 and TRBJ2-7, is GAGVSQSPSNKVTEKGKDVELRCDPISGHTALYWYRQSLGQGLEFLIYFQGNSAPDKSGLPSDRFSAERTGGSVSTLTIQRTQQEDSAVYLCASSFGQVTYEQYFGPGTRLTVT.

The chain employs TRBV6-6 and TRBJ1-3; D is uncertain. The CDR3 contains 16 residues. Trimming shortened V by 6 bases and J by 0 bases, and 15 bases separated the two germline ends. Germline V lookup: CDR1 MNHNY, CDR2 SVGAGI (reference sequence). The CDR3 sequence is CASSGFTRDSGNTIYF. The CDR3 DNA reads as TGTGCCAGCAGCGGCTTTACTCGGGACTCTGGAAACACCATATATTTT.

The V call is TRBV7-3, the J call TRBJ1-1; D not certain. The V and J ends lost 5 bases and 7 bases respectively, with 11 bases between them. Germline V gene lookup returns CDR1 SGHTA and CDR2 FQGTGA. The length of the CDR3 is 12 residues. In DNA, the CDR3 is TGTGCCAGCAGCGTCGGACGGGATGAAGCTTTCTTT. Translating it yields CASSVGRDEAFF.

The genes are TRBV19 and TRBJ1-1; D perhaps matches TRBD1 (6 bases). CDR1 and CDR2 from the germline V gene are LNHDA and SQIVND (reference sequence). This CDR3 is 11 amino acids long. Trimming stripped 4 bases from V and 6 bases from J, with 6 bases between. CDR3 DNA: TGTGCCAGTAGTAGGACAGCTGAAGCTTTCTTT. Translated: CASSRTAEAFF.

This clone was observed once. The chain combines TRBV28 with TRBJ2-7; TRBD2 matches at 11 bases. The V segment lost 5 bases and the J segment 4 bases; nucleotides outside the gene matches: 10. CDR3 size: 16 residues. The germline CDR1 and CDR2 sequences are MDHEN and SYDVKM. The CDR3 DNA reads as TGTGCCAGCAGTAACGGACTAGCGGGCCACCCATACGAGCAGTACTTC. Protein sequence: CASSNGLAGHPYEQYF.

This clone was counted between two and nine times. The J gene is TRBJ2-5, the V gene TRBV29-1; 9 bases fit TRBD1. Germline V gives CDR1 SQVTM, CDR2 ANQGSEA. CDR3 length equals 15 residues. The V gene end was trimmed by 4 bases and the J gene end by 6 bases; junction bases not matched to a gene: 12. The CDR3 sequence is CSVGQETGGGKTQYF. In nucleotides, the CDR3 is TGCAGCGTTGGGCAGGAGACAGGGGGGGGGAAGACCCAGTACTTC.

Here the CDR3 DNA reads TGCGCCAGCAGAAAGAATGCCAACAGGAACTACAATGAGCAGTTCTTC. This gives the protein CASRKNANRNYNEQFF. The chain couples TRBV5-1 to TRBJ2-1, with D possibly TRBD1 on 5 matching bases. This CDR3 region has 16 residues. The germline V gene has CDR1 SGHRS and CDR2 YFSETQ. V gave up 5 bases and J gave up 3 bases, with 18 bases separating them.

The chain recombines TRBV14 with TRBJ2-5; 7 bases agree with TRBD1. The CDR3 runs to 14 residues. V lost 4 bases and J lost 5; bases outside the gene matches: 7. The germline CDR1 and CDR2 sequences are SGHDN and FVKESK. CDR3 bases: TGTGCCAGCAGCCCTCGGGACAGCGTGGAGACCCAGTACTTC. It codes for CASSPRDSVETQYF.

This chain joins TRBV4-2 and TRBJ1-1; D ambiguous. The length of the CDR3 is 14 residues. Per germline, CDR1 LGHNA and CDR2 YNFKEQ. The V end was cut by 0 bases, the J end by 11 bases, with 16 bases between. CDR3 sequence: CASSQDWQDGRAFF. The CDR3 region has the DNA TGTGCCAGCAGCCAAGATTGGCAGGATGGTCGGGCTTTCTTT.